This TCR beta chain was observed in a study of CD8+ T cells in alopecia areata. Study conclusions and caveats: Higher clonality was seen in lesional scalp than in normal scalp, especially in alopecia totalis/universalis.

Reverse transcription of extracted RNA yielded cDNA, which provided the sequencing template. Using immunoSEQ multiplex PCR, the repertoire was profiled, and TCRdb retains in-frame clones only, with some absent. The sample includes 140,000 to 150,000 clones, about 51% seen only once; the top ten take around 1%. This clone was recorded a few times. Its target is unknown. The CDR3 covers 12 residues. V shed 5 bases and J 7 bases; nucleotides not matched to a gene: 7. The germline gives CDR1 SQVTM, CDR2 ANQGSEA. The source is a human donor with alopecia areata. Sequences were derived from CD4+ T cells sorted from blood, sampled at week 0. V usage is TRBV29-1 and J usage is TRBJ1-1, with TRBD1 identical over 7 bases. CDR3 protein: CSVTQGRGEAFF. The CDR3 nucleotides read TGCAGCGTTACACAGGGGAGAGGTGAAGCTTTCTTT.